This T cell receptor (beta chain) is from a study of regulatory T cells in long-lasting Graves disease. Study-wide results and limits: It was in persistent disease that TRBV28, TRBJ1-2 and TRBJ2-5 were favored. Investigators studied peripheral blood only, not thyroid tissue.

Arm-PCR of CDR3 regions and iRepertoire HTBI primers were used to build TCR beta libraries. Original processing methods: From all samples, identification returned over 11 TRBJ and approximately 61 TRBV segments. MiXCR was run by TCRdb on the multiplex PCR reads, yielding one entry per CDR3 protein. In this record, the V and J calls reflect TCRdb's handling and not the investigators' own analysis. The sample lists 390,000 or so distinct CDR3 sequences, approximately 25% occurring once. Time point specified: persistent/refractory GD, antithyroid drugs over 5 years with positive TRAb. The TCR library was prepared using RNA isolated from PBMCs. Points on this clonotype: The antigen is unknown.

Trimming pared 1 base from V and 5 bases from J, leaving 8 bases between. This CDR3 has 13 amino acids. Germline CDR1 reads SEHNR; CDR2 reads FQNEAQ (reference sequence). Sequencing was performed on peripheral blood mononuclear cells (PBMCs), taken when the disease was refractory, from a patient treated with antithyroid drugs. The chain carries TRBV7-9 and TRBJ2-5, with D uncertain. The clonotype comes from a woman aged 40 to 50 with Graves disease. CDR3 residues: CASSLVDSETQYF. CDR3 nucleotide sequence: TGTGCCAGCAGCTTAGTGGATTCTGAGACCCAGTACTTC. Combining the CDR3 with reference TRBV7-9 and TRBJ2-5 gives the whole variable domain DTGVSQNPRHKITKRGQNVTFRCDPISEHNRLYWYRQTLGQGPEFLTYFQNEAQLEKSRLLSDRFSAERPKGSFSTLEIQRTEQGDSAMYLCASSLVDSETQYFGPGTRLLVL.